Listed below are T cell receptor beta chains from one sample, sequenced in a study of cytomegalovirus exposure and HLA in healthy donors. Clones were read by immunoSEQ multiplex PCR, and TCRdb kept only the in-frame ones, dropping some. The sample records 140,000 or so clones, 65% to 85% being singletons. Sequenced material: PBMCs. The receptors come from a woman in her thirties or forties in good health and CMV-seropositive. Each CDR3 is given with its conserved first and last residue. A D gene is named only where the DNA matches it firmly. The size of a clone is reported for some rows only, either as once, few or many, or as a class for expanded clones.

TRBJ2-1 | TRBD2 | - | TRBV30 | CAWIHGGSYNEQFF | TGTGCCTGGATCCACGGGGGGTCCTACAATGAGCAGTTCTTC
TRBJ1-1 | - | - | TRBV30 | CAWSVPGGGMNTEAFF | TGTGCCTGGAGTGTACCGGGCGGGGGCATGAACACTGAAGCTTTCTTT
TRBJ2-7 | TRBD2 | - | TRBV5-4 | CASSSTGGSYEQYF | TGTGCCAGCAGCTCAACCGGGGGGTCCTACGAGCAGTACTTC
TRBJ1-5 | - | - | TRBV28 | CASSLGSGVNQPQHF | TGTGCCAGCAGTTTGGGCTCGGGAGTAAATCAGCCCCAGCATTTT
TRBJ1-4 | TRBD1 | few | TRBV7-9 | CASSATRGQANEKLFF | TGTGCCAGCAGCGCTACCAGGGGGCAAGCTAATGAAAAACTGTTTTTT
TRBJ1-4 | TRBD1 | - | TRBV5-6 | CASSPSAGTGVEKLFF | TGTGCCAGCAGTCCCTCTGCCGGGACAGGGGTTGAAAAACTGTTTTTT
TRBJ2-2 | TRBD1 | once | TRBV19 | CASSTPQGAGELFF | TGTGCCAGTAGTACCCCCCAGGGGGCCGGGGAGCTGTTTTTT
TRBJ2-1 | TRBD2 | - | TRBV19 | CASKAAGVDNEQFF | TGTGCCAGTAAGGCAGCGGGAGTGGATAATGAGCAGTTCTTC
TRBJ2-3 | - | - | TRBV18 | CASSLYTDTQYF | TGTGCCAGCTCACTTTACACAGATACGCAGTATTTT
TRBJ2-3 | - | - | TRBV7-2 | CASSPWATGIPDTQYF | TGTGCCAGCAGCCCATGGGCGACCGGGATCCCAGATACGCAGTATTTT
TRBJ2-7 | TRBD2 | once | TRBV6-1 | CASSRRTSGSREQYF | TGTGCCAGCAGTCGACGGACTAGCGGGAGTAGGGAGCAGTACTTC
TRBJ1-2 | TRBD1 | once | TRBV18 | CASSTQTGEGYTF | TGTGCCAGCTCAACCCAAACAGGGGAAGGCTACACCTTC
TRBJ2-6 | - | - | TRBV18 | CASSPWEVRSGANVLTF | TGTGCCAGCTCACCCTGGGAGGTGCGGTCTGGGGCCAACGTCCTGACTTTC
TRBJ2-7 | TRBD2 | once | TRBV7-2 | CASSPRLAGSYEQYF | TGTGCCAGCAGCCCCAGACTAGCGGGGTCCTACGAGCAGTACTTC
TRBJ2-7 | - | - | TRBV5-1 | CASSPREFLRVYEQYF | TGCGCCAGCAGCCCCCGTGAATTCCTACGAGTCTACGAGCAGTACTTC
TRBJ2-7 | TRBD2 | - | TRBV4-1 | CASSQELAGGEQYF | TGCGCCAGCAGCCAAGAACTAGCGGGAGGCGAGCAGTACTTC
TRBJ2-2 | TRBD1 | - | TRBV2 | CASLKGRQGTGELFF | TGTGCCAGCCTGAAAGGGAGACAGGGGACCGGGGAGCTGTTTTTT
TRBJ2-5 | TRBD2 | - | TRBV5-1 | CASSISQGLAGGKRETQYF | TGCGCCAGCAGCATTTCCCAAGGACTAGCGGGGGGAAAGCGAGAGACCCAGTACTTC
TRBJ2-2 | - | - | TRBV7-2 | CASSARSSNTGELFF | TGTGCCAGCAGCGCGCGGAGTTCGAACACCGGGGAGCTGTTTTTT
TRBJ2-1 | TRBD2 | - | TRBV9 | CASSVGGRVGDNEQFF | TGTGCCAGCAGCGTCGGCGGGAGGGTAGGGGACAATGAGCAGTTCTTC
TRBJ1-5 | - | - | TRBV6-9 | CASSYGGGPGTLPPQHF | TGTGCCAGCAGTTATGGGGGGGGGCCAGGGACACTCCCGCCCCAGCATTTT
TRBJ2-1 | - | - | TRBV4-1 | CASSQGRLDFEQFF | TGCGCCAGCAGCCAAGGACGACTAGACTTTGAGCAGTTCTTC
TRBJ1-2 | - | - | TRBV28 | CASSLRGPGGYTF | TGTGCCAGCAGTTTACGTGGACCGGGGGGCTACACCTTC
TRBJ2-7 | - | - | TRBV2 | CASTPSGGYEQYF | TGTGCCAGCACCCCGTCCGGCGGCTACGAGCAGTACTTC
TRBJ2-3 | TRBD2 | - | TRBV10-1 | CASSLAGDTDTQYF | TGCGCCAGCAGTTTAGCGGGAGACACAGATACGCAGTATTTT
TRBJ1-4 | - | - | TRBV7-9 | CSSASGIEKLFF | TGTTCCAGCGCCTCGGGGATTGAAAAACTGTTTTTT
TRBJ2-1 | TRBD2 | few | TRBV18 | CASSPPTLAGAYNEQFF | TGTGCCAGCTCACCACCGACCCTAGCGGGGGCTTACAATGAGCAGTTCTTC
TRBJ1-2 | - | - | TRBV7-8 | CASSPRPARANYGYTF | TGTGCCAGCAGCCCGAGGCCGGCGAGAGCTAACTATGGCTACACCTTC
TRBJ2-5 | TRBD1 | - | TRBV7-6 | CASSSRTGRETQYF | TGTGCCAGCAGCTCCAGGACAGGGAGAGAGACCCAGTACTTC
TRBJ2-1 | TRBD2 | few | TRBV7-2 | CASSSPAGGLADEQFF | TGTGCCAGCAGTTCCCCAGCGGGGGGGCTGGCGGATGAGCAGTTCTTC
TRBJ1-1 | - | few | TRBV7-9 | CASSLAEDSTAFF | TGTGCCAGCAGCTTAGCGGAGGACTCCACAGCTTTCTTT
TRBJ2-7 | - | - | TRBV5-1 | CASSLSHSIYEQYF | TGCGCCAGCAGCTTGTCCCACAGCATCTACGAGCAGTACTTC
TRBJ2-3 | TRBD2 | - | TRBV4-1 | CASSLRLASTDTQYF | TGCGCCAGCAGCCTGCGACTAGCTAGCACAGATACGCAGTATTTT
TRBJ2-7 | - | - | TRBV6-1 | CASSDTAFHPYEQYF | TGTGCCAGCAGTGATACAGCCTTCCATCCCTACGAGCAGTACTTC
TRBJ1-5 | - | - | TRBV4-1 | CASSQGVGRDNQPQHF | TGCGCCAGCAGCCAAGGGGTCGGGAGGGATAATCAGCCCCAGCATTTT
TRBJ1-2 | - | - | TRBV27 | CASSPRGVEGYTF | TGTGCCAGCAGTCCCCGGGGGGTAGAGGGCTACACCTTC
TRBJ1-5 | TRBD1 | - | TRBV18 | CASSPLRQGGGQPQHF | TGTGCCAGCTCACCACTGCGACAGGGTGGAGGTCAGCCCCAGCATTTT
TRBJ2-5 | TRBD2 | - | TRBV27 | CASSLGTSGETQYF | TGTGCCAGCAGCCTGGGGACTAGCGGAGAGACCCAGTACTTC
TRBJ1-1 | TRBD1 | few | TRBV7-9 | CSSGRGLIEAFF | TGTTCCAGCGGCAGGGGGCTTATTGAAGCTTTCTTT
TRBJ1-4 | - | few | TRBV25-1 | CASSETGGEKLFF | TGTGCCAGCAGTGAAACTGGCGGCGAAAAACTGTTTTTT
TRBJ2-7 | - | - | TRBV28 | CASSRTPEQYF | TGTGCCAGCAGTCGGACTCCCGAGCAGTACTTC
TRBJ2-2 | TRBD2 | - | TRBV7-3 | CASSPGGLANTGELFF | TGTGCCAGCAGCCCGGGGGGACTCGCGAACACCGGGGAGCTGTTTTTT
TRBJ2-1 | - | once | TRBV4-3 | CASSQARAGYNEQFF | TGCGCCAGCAGCCAAGCCCGAGCAGGTTACAATGAGCAGTTCTTC
TRBJ1-4 | - | - | TRBV7-8 | CASSLGRIPTNEKLFF | TGTGCCAGCAGCTTAGGGCGGATTCCAACTAATGAAAAACTGTTTTTT
TRBJ2-7 | - | - | TRBV11-3 | CASSQGWGYEQYF | TGTGCCAGCAGCCAGGGGTGGGGCTACGAGCAGTACTTC
TRBJ2-1 | - | once | TRBV13 | CASSSTGLGGSYNEQFF | TGTGCCAGCAGCTCCACCGGGCTCGGGGGCTCCTACAATGAGCAGTTCTTC
TRBJ2-1 | - | few | TRBV16 | CASSQFVGREQFF | TGTGCCAGCAGCCAATTCGTGGGGCGTGAGCAGTTCTTC
TRBJ1-1 | - | once | TRBV27 | CASSLAGGITEAFF | TGTGCCAGCAGTTTAGCGGGGGGCATCACTGAAGCTTTCTTT
TRBJ1-1 | - | few | TRBV9 | CASSVDAGNTEAFF | TGTGCCAGCAGCGTAGATGCAGGGAACACTGAAGCTTTCTTT
TRBJ2-7 | TRBD2 | - | TRBV4-3 | CASSQDPAGTYEQYF | TGCGCCAGCAGCCAAGATCCAGCGGGGACCTACGAGCAGTACTTC
TRBJ2-7 | TRBD1 | - | TRBV5-4 | CASSARDRGVFGSYEQYF | TGTGCCAGCAGCGCCCGGGACAGGGGCGTCTTTGGCTCCTACGAGCAGTACTTC
TRBJ2-3 | TRBD2 | once | TRBV5-1 | CASSSGTSERTDTQYF | TGCGCCAGCAGCTCAGGGACTAGCGAGAGAACAGATACGCAGTATTTT
TRBJ1-2 | - | - | TRBV7-2 | CASSLSTGNNYGYTF | TGTGCCAGCAGCTTATCGACAGGCAATAACTATGGCTACACCTTC
TRBJ1-5 | TRBD1 | - | TRBV6-1 | CASTPDRGHQPQHF | TGTGCCAGCACTCCGGACAGGGGACATCAGCCCCAGCATTTT
TRBJ2-1 | - | - | TRBV7-3 | CASSLLLARVNEQFF | TGTGCCAGCAGCTTATTACTAGCTCGAGTCAATGAGCAGTTCTTC
TRBJ2-3 | TRBD1 | few | TRBV7-9 | CASSTQGDTQYF | TGTGCCAGCAGCACACAGGGGGATACGCAGTATTTT
TRBJ2-1 | TRBD2 | - | TRBV28 | CASSLGLTSGGNEQFF | TGTGCCAGCAGTCTGGGTTTGACTAGCGGGGGAAATGAGCAGTTCTTC
TRBJ1-4 | TRBD1 | once | TRBV28 | CASSRGLGRGDEKLFF | TGTGCCAGCAGTAGGGGGCTGGGACGCGGGGATGAAAAACTGTTTTTT
TRBJ1-2 | TRBD1 | - | TRBV27 | CATGQGYGYTF | TGTGCCACCGGACAGGGCTATGGCTACACCTTC
TRBJ2-1 | - | - | TRBV5-1 | CASSLGAQLYNEQFF | TGCGCCAGCAGCTTGGGGGCTCAGCTATACAATGAGCAGTTCTTC